A selection of T cell receptor beta chains follows, all from one sample in a study of blood T cell repertoires in COVID-19. Measured with immunoSEQ multiplex PCR; TCRdb has only the in-frame clones, and not every one. The sample consists of 230,000 or so clones, roughly 88% of them appearing once. The sample was PBMCs or T cells enriched from blood (not recorded which). The source of these receptors is a woman aged 45 to 65 with acute COVID-19. The CDR3 runs from the conserved cysteine through the conserved F or W. A D gene is named only where the DNA matches it firmly. The listing skips clone size in some rows; elsewhere it reads once, few, many or a size class.

V	J	size	D	CDR3	DNA
TRBV4-1	TRBJ2-1	NA	NA	CASSLLTGEYNEQFF	TGCGCCAGCAGCTTACTAACGGGAGAGTACAATGAGCAGTTCTTC
TRBV3-1/TRBV3-2	TRBJ2-5	once	TRBD2	CASSRLAGVQETQYF	TGTGCCAGCAGCCGGCTAGCGGGAGTCCAAGAGACCCAGTACTTC
TRBV7-3	TRBJ2-7	NA	NA	CASSSGGEQYF	TGTGCCAGCAGCTCCGGTGGCGAGCAGTACTTC
TRBV9	TRBJ2-2	NA	TRBD2	CASAPGARHSGRGGELFF	TGTGCCAGCGCCCCCGGTGCCCGGCATAGCGGGAGAGGCGGGGAGCTGTTTTTT
TRBV30	TRBJ1-2	once	NA	CAWARAAAANYGYTF	TGTGCCTGGGCCAGGGCGGCTGCAGCTAACTATGGCTACACCTTC
TRBV4-1	TRBJ2-1	NA	NA	CASSQVISPNNEQFF	TGCGCCAGCAGCCAAGTTATTAGCCCGAACAATGAGCAGTTCTTC
TRBV7-7	TRBJ2-5	NA	TRBD1	CASSLNRGETQYF	TGTGCTAGCAGCTTAAACAGGGGAGAGACCCAGTACTTC
TRBV28	TRBJ2-4	NA	NA	CASSSQTPSKNIQYF	TGTGCCAGCAGTTCACAGACACCCTCCAAAAACATTCAGTACTTC
TRBV2	TRBJ2-7	once	NA	CASIRLAYEQYF	TGTGCCAGCATCCGACTAGCCTACGAGCAGTACTTC
TRBV28	TRBJ2-1	NA	TRBD2	CASSLFSGVYNEQFF	TGTGCCAGCAGTTTATTTAGCGGGGTCTACAATGAGCAGTTCTTC
TRBV28	TRBJ1-2	NA	TRBD1	CASASTGVYGYTF	TGTGCCAGTGCTTCCACAGGGGTCTATGGCTACACCTTC
TRBV7-9	TRBJ2-4	few	NA	CASSFRGWENKNIQYF	TGTGCCAGCAGCTTCAGGGGATGGGAGAACAAAAACATTCAGTACTTC
TRBV3-1/TRBV3-2	TRBJ2-1	NA	NA	CASSLRSRAQFF	TGTGCCAGCAGCCTGCGTAGCAGGGCCCAGTTCTTC
TRBV20-1	TRBJ1-2	medium-sized	NA	CSAGGVSGYTF	TGCAGTGCGGGAGGCGTTAGTGGCTACACCTTC
TRBV7-6	TRBJ2-2	NA	TRBD2	CASSLTGLAIAGELFF	TGTGCCAGCAGCTTAACGGGACTAGCCATAGCCGGGGAGCTGTTTTTT